Below, one T cell receptor beta chain is given with its context. This sample is part of a study of blood T cell repertoires in COVID-19. In germline, CDR1 is SGHTS, CDR2 YDEGEE. The trim removed 0 bases at V and 5 bases at J, leaving 8 bases unmatched. This CDR3 has 17 amino acids. The age range of participants was about 18 to 89 years, with residence in more than 20 US areas. In the 2 weeks before study entry, exposed participants met a COVID-19 case, which was PCR-confirmed or clinician-diagnosed. Profiling relied on immunoSEQ multiplex PCR, and the TCRdb table lists in-frame clones only, not all of them. This sample carries around 200,000 clones, about 86% of them seen once, and the ten largest clones take about 4%.

The chain recombines TRBV5-8 with TRBJ1-6, with 7 positions matching TRBD1. The sample consisted of PBMCs or T cells enriched from blood (not recorded which). The receptor was derived from a woman in her 30s who had been exposed to COVID-19. The CDR3 here is CASSLATGTANNSPLHF. In DNA form, the CDR3 reads TGTGCCAGCAGCTTGGCAACGGGGACAGCAAATAATTCACCCCTCCACTTT.